This entry describes one T cell receptor (beta chain). What antigen it recognizes has not been identified. No base-level quality is on record; no much larger clone is a single base apart. The data stem from a study of tumor-infiltrating lymphocytes in localized non-small cell lung cancer (dated by TCRdb to the early 2020s). For context, the study as a whole: The cohort included patients whose samples were collected after neoadjuvant chemotherapy, as well as both smokers and never-smokers and several histologies. Alongside flow cytometry, multiplex immunofluorescence, RNA-seq, exome sequencing and proteomics, TCR sequencing was applied to the same patients as one of several integrated assays. From each patient came resected tumor tissue plus uninvolved lung tissue from that same patient, and the uninvolved lung tissue was described as non-adjacent to the tumor. In total, the ICON cohort consisted of 150 surgical patients with localized non-small cell lung cancer who had their tumors resected. A total of roughly 51 patients were part of the paired comparison of immunoSEQ T-cell fraction between tumor and uninvolved lung.

The T-cell fraction in tumor and uninvolved lung tissue was obtained from TCR sequencing using the immunoSEQ assay. Processing in the source paper ran as follows. To analyze survival, patients were divided into a high T-cell fraction group (upper tertile) and a low T-cell fraction group (lower two tertiles), and the two groups were compared using a log-rank test. A signed-rank test was used to test paired tumor versus uninvolved lung differences in T-cell fraction. TCRdb re-hosts the immuneACCESS table, in-frame sequences only. Its copies lack some clones; in the studies checked, an unresolved V gene accounts for under half of them, and the cause for the rest is not known. From that table come the V and J calls and clone size; the DNA was used to work out D and trimming. Present in this sample are 13,000 to 15,000 clones, 65% to 90% of which were seen just once. The ten largest account for less than 20% of the sample.

Broad study findings and their caveats: Assay coverage differed among patients according to how much tissue was available, so only a subset of the cohort had TCR sequencing. The TCR-derived T-cell fraction showed no difference between the flow cytometry-defined immunotypes IM1 (good prognosis) and IM2 (poor prognosis). No association of tumor T-cell fraction from TCR sequencing with recurrence-free survival was found (p = 0.61). In line with immunofluorescence CD3 counts, TCRbeta sequencing supported higher T cell infiltration in tumors compared with uninvolved lung tissue. Different pieces of the same tissue were used for different assays, so technical variation could not be separated from intratumor heterogeneity.

Patient enrollment in ICON started in 2016, and the final patient was enrolled in the second half of 2018. A subcohort of around 76 patients provided fresh tumor and matched uninvolved tissue for in-depth immune analyses, with TCR sequencing among those analyses. No cell sorting was done, and TCR sequencing was instead run on DNA isolated from bulk tissue. The germline V gene (reference sequence) yields LNHDA for CDR1 and SQIVND for CDR2. The cysteine opens and the phenylalanine closes a CDR3 of 13 amino acids. Here the CDR3 DNA is all that survives: 39 bases in frame from base 1. The germline ends are 9 bases apart after V is trimmed by 3 bases and J by 3 bases.

Sequenced material: lung tumor tissue. This chain is built from TRBV19 and TRBJ2-7, with no confident D gene call. The TCR comes from a human donor with non-small cell lung cancer. The CDR3 reads as follows: CASSIEIGYEQYF. The nucleotide sequence is TGTGCCAGTAGTATCGAGATCGGCTACGAGCAGTACTTC.